This TCR beta chain was sequenced during a study of shared clonotypes between healthy human individuals. Whole-study results and caveats: Sequencing depth was expected to influence donor clonotype sharing.

The CDR3 extends over 14 amino acids. The V and J ends lost 4 bases and 7 bases respectively, with 19 bases between them. Germline V CDR1 and CDR2: SQVTM, ANQGSEA. As concerns this clone: Its matching antigen is unknown.

The split of CD4+ cells yielded CD45RA+ naive and CD45RA-negative memory subsets. Deep-level running was used for the assay. Once extracted for a subset, genomic DNA was divided evenly among several immunoSEQ plates. Data came from immunoSEQ multiplex PCR; TCRdb stores just in-frame clones and leaves some out. The sample lists fewer than 2.5 million clones; roughly 93% were seen once. The gene calls are TRBV29-1 and TRBJ1-2, with D uncertain. The sequencing input was naive CD4+ T cells from PBMCs. Sample subset: CD45RA+ positively selected. The receptor's source is a man aged 18 to 29 in good health. Some clones in this sample may be carry-over from other donors' samples. The chain's CDR3 is CSVAGLSSKVGYTF. CDR3 sequence (DNA): TGCAGCGTTGCAGGACTGTCTAGCAAAGTTGGCTACACCTTC.